This TCR beta chain derives from a study of T cell responses to AZD1222 COVID-19 vaccine. Study information: Pooling was applied to second doses at about 4 or about 12 weeks.

Points from the study as a whole: At 160-218 and 743-854, vaccine-associated CD4 TCRs were dominant, and they spanned spike.

Remarks on this clone: Its antigen is unidentified.

Generated by immunoSEQ multiplex PCR, the TCRdb table keeps only in-frame clones and is missing some. This table has fewer than 150,000 clones, under 90% appearing once. Germline trimming cut 1 base from V and 0 bases from J; bases unmatched to any gene: 5. The length of the CDR3 is 16 residues. Per the germline V gene, CDR1 is SGHDT and CDR2 is YYEEEE. The sequence was collected from an adult in good health. This material consisted of peripheral blood, taken on day 0 of AZD1222 vaccination. This chain uses TRBV5-6 with TRBJ1-1, with TRBD1 matching 8 bases. The CDR3 coding sequence is TGTGCCAGCAGCTTGCCGAGACAGGGGATGAACACTGAAGCTTTCTTT. Residues: CASSLPRQGMNTEAFF. Based on the CDR3 plus reference TRBV5-6 and TRBJ1-1, the full variable domain is DAGVTQSPTHLIKTRGQQVTLRCSPKSGHDTVSWYQQALGQGPQFIFQYYEEEERQRGNFPDRFSGHQFPNYSSELNVNALLLGDSALYLCASSLPRQGMNTEAFFGQGTRLTVV.